Each of the 18 T cell receptor beta chains below was sequenced from the same sample in a study of T cell changes during pregnancy in multiple sclerosis (dated by TCRdb to between 2019 and 2020). The library was generated by the immunoSEQ multiplex PCR assay. TCRdb obtained this table from immuneACCESS and retained in-frame rearrangements with V and J assigned. These tables miss some clones; where compared with another copy, unresolved V genes account for less than half of the shortfall, and the remainder is unexplained. The sample profile shows roughly 100,000 clones; about 90% of them were found once. 1.5% to 2% of the sample rests with the top ten. Sample: peripheral blood, taken after pregnancy. These receptor sequences come from a female donor with multiple sclerosis, enrolled in a pregnancy study.

The rearrangement uses TRBV19 and TRBJ2-3; 7 nucleotides align to TRBD2. The CDR3 spans 15 residues. Germline V gives CDR1 LNHDA, CDR2 SQIVND (reference sequence). V lost 2 bases and J lost 0; bases outside the gene matches: 2. CDR3 residues: CASSILAASTDTQYF. CDR3 DNA sequence: TGTGCCAGTAGTATACTAGCGGCTAGCACAGATACGCAGTATTTT. Full variable domain (remainder filled in from reference TRBV19 and TRBJ2-3): DGGITQSPKYLFRKEGQNVTLSCEQNLNHDAMYWYRQDPGQGLRLIYYSQIVNDFQKGDIAEGYSVSREKKESFPLTVTSAQKNPTAFYLCASSILAASTDTQYFGPGTRLTVL.

The chain uses TRBV6-6 and TRBJ2-5, with D maybe TRBD1 (5 bases). The CDR3 consists of 11 residues. Deletions cut 11 bases from V and 5 bases from J, with 12 bases between. Germline V gene data show CDR1 as MNHNY and CDR2 as SVGAGI (reference sequence). CDR3 DNA: TGTGCCGAAGGGGCCCGGGAGACCCAGTACTTC. Translating it yields CAEGARETQYF.

The V gene is TRBV5-1, the J gene TRBJ1-1, with D uncertain. V lost 5 bases, J lost 0 bases, and 23 bases lay in between. The CDR3 extends over 18 amino acids. CDR1 and CDR2 (germline): SGHRS, YFSETQ. The CDR3 loop reads CASSYGLTKPPMNTEAFF. Here the CDR3 DNA reads TGCGCCAGCAGTTATGGACTTACCAAACCCCCCATGAACACTGAAGCTTTCTTT.

This rearrangement joins TRBV27 to TRBJ2-7; possible D gene TRBD2, 5 bases. Trimming stripped 11 bases from V and 0 bases from J, with 17 bases between. The germline CDR1 and CDR2 sequences are MNHEY and SMNVEV (reference sequence). This CDR3 is 14 amino acids long. DNA for the CDR3: TGTGCCGGCCCGCCAGCGGCTATCTCCTACGAGCAGTACTTC. Protein sequence: CAGPPAAISYEQYF.

V gene TRBV6-6 combines with J gene TRBJ1-1; D possibly corresponds to TRBD1 (6 bases). The CDR3 extends over 13 amino acids. Germline V gives CDR1 MNHNY, CDR2 SVGAGI (reference sequence). V was cut by 4 bases and J by 0 bases, with 6 bases left in between. The DNA for the CDR3 is TGTGCCAGCAGTTCAGGGGTGAACACTGAAGCTTTCTTT. This sequence encodes CASSSGVNTEAFF.

DNA for the CDR3: TGTGCCAGCAGCTTACGGACTAGCGGGACACAATCCTACGAGCAGTACTTC. Amino acid sequence: CASSLRTSGTQSYEQYF. The chain links TRBV11-2 to TRBJ2-7, with TRBD2 identical over 12 bases. From germline, CDR1 is SGHAT and CDR2 FQNNGV. V was clipped by 2 bases and J by 1 base; unmatched bases: 6. The CDR3 is 17 residues long. The entire variable domain, with the rest obtained from reference TRBV11-2 and TRBJ2-7, is as follows: EAGVAQSPRYKIIEKRQSVAFWCNPISGHATLYWYQQILGQGPKLLIQFQNNGVVDDSQLPKDRFSAERLKGVDSTLKIQPAKLEDSAVYLCASSLRTSGTQSYEQYFGPGTRLTVT.

Points on this clone: Different DNA sequences within this sample yield the same CDR3. The chain uses TRBV5-4 and TRBJ2-7, with 10 positions matching TRBD1. With V trimmed by 4 bases and J by 6 bases, 4 bases remained unmatched. The CDR3 consists of 13 residues. The V gene's germline CDR1 is SGHNT and CDR2 YYREEE (reference sequence). The chain's CDR3 is CASSLDRGGEQYF. The CDR3 DNA sequence: TGTGCCAGCAGCCTGGACAGGGGGGGCGAGCAGTACTTC.

The V call is TRBV18, the J call TRBJ2-5; 14 bases are shared with TRBD2. CDR1 KGHSH and CDR2 LQKENI come from the germline V gene. CDR3 length: 15 residues. Germline trimming cut 11 bases from V and 5 bases from J; bases unmatched to any gene: 10. CDR3 protein: CAGRTSGRSPETQYF. The CDR3 DNA reads TGTGCCGGTAGGACTAGCGGGAGGTCACCCGAGACCCAGTACTTC.

The CDR3 DNA reads TGTGCCAGCAAAGGACTAGCGGGGGCGGTGGGCGAGCAGTACTTC. Residues: CASKGLAGAVGEQYF. J is TRBJ2-7 and V is TRBV28, with 13 bases fitting TRBD2. Germline V gene data show CDR1 as MDHEN and CDR2 as SYDVKM. The V and J ends lost 7 bases and 6 bases, in that order; junction bases with no gene match: 9. The CDR3 consists of 15 residues.

The rearrangement uses TRBV5-1 and TRBJ2-1; D may be TRBD2 (6 bases). V was pared by 0 bases and J by 0 bases, with 10 bases between. The CDR3 sequence is 16 residues long. The V gene's germline CDR1 is SGHRS and CDR2 YFSETQ. The CDR3 loop is CASSLDGGSSYNEQFF. CDR3 nucleotide sequence: TGCGCCAGCAGCTTGGACGGAGGGAGCTCCTACAATGAGCAGTTCTTC.

V usage is TRBV7-9 and J usage is TRBJ2-1; 11 nucleotides match TRBD2. The CDR3 is 17 amino acids. CDR1 is SEHNR and CDR2 is FQNEAQ in the germline V gene (reference sequence). V lost 5 bases and J lost 7; bases outside the gene matches: 13. The CDR3 DNA sequence: TGTGCCAGCAGCCACCGAACTAGCGGGGGAATCAATAATGAGCAGTTCTTC. Amino acid sequence: CASSHRTSGGINNEQFF.

V usage is TRBV11-2 and J usage is TRBJ2-1; a possible D gene is TRBD2 (5 bases). The germline V and J ends were trimmed by 4 bases and 7 bases, with 17 bases remaining between them. From germline, CDR1 is SGHAT and CDR2 FQNNGV. The CDR3 is 15 amino acids. CDR3: CASSSARWEWNEQFF. The CDR3 DNA sequence: TGTGCCAGCAGCTCGGCGCGGTGGGAGTGGAATGAGCAGTTCTTC. The full variable domain, with the rest looked up from reference TRBV11-2 and TRBJ2-1, is EAGVAQSPRYKIIEKRQSVAFWCNPISGHATLYWYQQILGQGPKLLIQFQNNGVVDDSQLPKDRFSAERLKGVDSTLKIQPAKLEDSAVYLCASSSARWEWNEQFFGPGTRLTVL.

The V and J genes are TRBV9 and TRBJ1-1, with TRBD1 matching over 7 bases. The CDR3 spans 16 residues. Germline CDR1 SGDLS, CDR2 YYNGEE. The V and J ends lost 1 base and 1 base, in that order; junction bases with no gene match: 7. CDR3 nucleotide sequence: TGTGCCAGCAGCGTATCTGGGACAGCGGGGAACACTGAAGCTTTCTTT. Protein sequence: CASSVSGTAGNTEAFF.

This rearrangement joins TRBV5-1 to TRBJ1-2; D may be TRBD1 (5 bases). Per the germline V gene, CDR1 is SGHRS and CDR2 is YFSETQ. V was pared by 4 bases and J by 5 bases, with 18 bases between. The CDR3 totals 15 residues. As DNA, the CDR3 is TGCGCCAGCAGCCCGGTGAACAGGCTGGAATATGGCTACACCTTC. Protein: CASSPVNRLEYGYTF. Complete variable domain (other parts from reference TRBV5-1 and TRBJ1-2): KAGVTQTPRYLIKTRGQQVTLSCSPISGHRSVSWYQQTPGQGLQFLFEYFSETQRNKGNFPGRFSGRQFSNSRSEMNVSTLELGDSALYLCASSPVNRLEYGYTFGSGTRLTVV.

The chain links TRBV6-6 to TRBJ1-4; 8 nucleotides line up with TRBD1. CDR1 MNHNY and CDR2 SVGAGI come from the germline V gene (reference sequence). Trimming took 5 bases from V and 4 from J; bases not matched to a gene: 6. The CDR3 covers 15 residues. The CDR3 region is CASSPPGQVNEKLFF. The CDR3 DNA reads TGTGCCAGCAGTCCCCCGGGACAGGTTAATGAAAAACTGTTTTTT.

The CDR3 here is CASSPKEMMNTEAFF. CDR3 bases: TGTGCCAGCTCACCGAAAGAGATGATGAACACTGAAGCTTTCTTT. This rearrangement joins TRBV18 to TRBJ1-1, with unresolved D. This CDR3 contains 15 residues. Germline V gene sequence: CDR1 KGHSH, CDR2 LQKENI. V gave up 3 bases and J gave up 0 bases, with 11 bases separating them.

In this sample, this clone turned up once. The V gene is TRBV19, the J gene TRBJ1-2; D may be TRBD1 (6 bases). Trimming left V 7 bases short and J 8 bases short, with 20 bases between. CDR3 length: 14 amino acids. Per germline, CDR1 LNHDA and CDR2 SQIVND (reference sequence). In DNA form, the CDR3 reads TGTGCCAGTACCGATCTACCGGGACAAAAGGGCTACACCTTC. It translates to CASTDLPGQKGYTF.

The chain recombines TRBV7-9 with TRBJ2-7; D remains ambiguous. The V gene lost 5 bases and the J gene lost 9 bases, with 11 bases spanning the gap. This CDR3 comprises 11 residues. Germline V gene sequence: CDR1 SEHNR, CDR2 FQNEAQ (reference sequence). CDR3 in amino acids: CASSPDNRQYF. CDR3 DNA: TGTGCCAGCAGCCCAGACAATAGGCAGTACTTC.